Below are 18 T cell receptor beta chains sequenced from a single sample in a study of cytomegalovirus exposure and HLA in healthy donors. Researchers ran the PCR with 60 Vbeta and 13 Jbeta primers. Measured with immunoSEQ multiplex PCR; TCRdb has only the in-frame clones, and not every one. Across about 76,000 clones, the top ten clones capture roughly 5.2% of the sample. Sequenced input: PBMCs. These receptors were collected from a middle-aged woman in good health and CMV-seropositive.

V usage is TRBV7-2 and J usage is TRBJ2-1; 9 bases line up with TRBD2. V gave up 5 bases and J gave up 0 bases; unmatched junction bases: 5. The CDR3 covers 16 residues. Germline CDR1 is SGHTA and CDR2 is FQGNSA. CDR3: CASSRPLAGSYNEQFF. In DNA, the CDR3 is TGTGCCAGCAGCCGCCCACTAGCGGGCTCCTACAATGAGCAGTTCTTC.

The chain uses TRBV5-4 and TRBJ2-3; D is undetermined. This CDR3 is built from 13 residues. CDR1 and CDR2 from the germline V gene are SGHNT and YYREEE (reference sequence). Trimming cost V 4 bases and J 7 bases, with 13 bases left between them. DNA of the CDR3: TGTGCCAGCAGCCCTCAGGCGAGACATACGCAGTATTTT. Amino acids: CASSPQARHTQYF.

The V and J genes are TRBV5-4 and TRBJ2-3, with D unclear. V was shortened by 6 bases and J by 2 bases, with 4 bases between the two germline ends. Per germline, CDR1 SGHNT and CDR2 YYREEE (reference sequence). There are 11 residues in the CDR3. The CDR3: CASTLTDTQYF. The CDR3 nucleotides are TGTGCCAGCACCCTCACAGATACGCAGTATTTT.

The chain has TRBV19 and TRBJ1-2; 7 bases agree with TRBD1. Per germline, CDR1 LNHDA and CDR2 SQIVND (reference sequence). V was pared by 3 bases and J by 3 bases, with 7 bases of the junction left unmatched. CDR3 length equals 15 residues. The CDR3 spells CASSMRQGGDYGYTF. CDR3 bases: TGTGCCAGTAGTATGAGGCAGGGGGGAGACTATGGCTACACCTTC.

The chain joins TRBV7-9 to TRBJ1-2; TRBD1 might be the D (5 bases). This CDR3 is built from 14 residues. Trimming removed 1 base at V and 8 bases at J, with 14 bases between. Per the germline V gene, CDR1 is SEHNR and CDR2 is FQNEAQ (reference sequence). The CDR3 spells CASSLGFQGSGYTF. DNA for the CDR3: TGTGCCAGCAGCTTAGGATTTCAGGGATCGGGCTACACCTTC.

The chain couples TRBV6-1 to TRBJ2-4, with D maybe TRBD2 (7 bases). Germline loops: CDR1 MNHNS, CDR2 SASEGT. The CDR3 consists of 15 residues. Trimming took off 6 bases at V and 7 bases at J, with 19 bases between the two ends. The CDR3 sequence is CASRTLRGGPNIQYF. DNA of the CDR3: TGTGCCAGCAGAACCTTAAGGGGGGGGCCGAACATTCAGTACTTC.

This sequence joins TRBV7-8 and TRBJ2-7, with D possibly matching TRBD1 (6 bases). Trimming pared 3 bases from V and 6 bases from J, leaving 12 bases between. The CDR3 is 13 amino acids. Germline V gene sequence: CDR1 SGHVS, CDR2 FQNEAQ. The CDR3 DNA sequence: TGTGCCAGCAGCTTTGGGACAATCGCCGAGCAGTACTTC. Protein product: CASSFGTIAEQYF.

The J gene is TRBJ1-1, the V gene TRBV5-6, with D perhaps matching TRBD1 (5 bases). The CDR3 contains 13 residues. CDR1 is SGHDT and CDR2 is YYEEEE in the germline V gene. V was cut by 1 base and J by 5 bases, with 9 bases left in between. In DNA form, the CDR3 reads TGTGCCAGCAGCTTGCAAGGGGAAACTGAAGCTTTCTTT. It encodes CASSLQGETEAFF.

The chain has TRBV4-1 and TRBJ2-7; a weak D match, TRBD2 (6 bases). The V end lost 0 bases, the J end lost 2 bases, and 14 bases lay between the germline ends. Germline CDR1 and CDR2: MGHRA and YSYEKL. The CDR3 sequence is 16 residues long. The CDR3 coding sequence is TGCGCCAGCAGCCAAGATTTATATAGCGGAGCCTACGAGCAGTACTTC. This codes for CASSQDLYSGAYEQYF.

The chain links TRBV7-3 to TRBJ1-1; 7 bases match TRBD1. Germline lookup yields CDR1 SGHTA and CDR2 FQGTGA. There are 15 residues in the CDR3. The V segment lost 2 bases and the J segment 4 bases; nucleotides outside the gene matches: 7. The CDR3, as DNA: TGTGCCAGCAGCTTATCAGGGGGGTTAGGCACTGAAGCTTTCTTT. This translates into CASSLSGGLGTEAFF.

V usage is TRBV15 and J usage is TRBJ2-6; 7 bases are shared with TRBD1. CDR3 size: 17 residues. The germline V gene has CDR1 LNHNV and CDR2 YYDKDF (reference sequence). Losses at the gene ends were 0 bases for V and 2 bases for J; bases not matched to a gene: 4. This CDR3 reads CATSRDAGTAGANVLTF. CDR3 nucleotide sequence: TGTGCCACCAGCAGAGACGCCGGGACAGCTGGGGCCAACGTCCTGACTTTC.

The chain has TRBV5-1 and TRBJ2-2, with D uncertain. CDR1 is SGHRS and CDR2 is YFSETQ in the germline V gene. V lost 0 bases, J lost 0 bases, and 6 bases lay in between. The CDR3 runs 15 residues. The CDR3 DNA reads TGCGCCAGCAGCTTGGGGCAGACGAACACCGGGGAGCTGTTTTTT. It translates to CASSLGQTNTGELFF.

The CDR3 loop is CASSFRDRGYNEQFF. The CDR3 DNA follows: TGCGCCAGCAGCTTTCGGGACAGGGGATACAATGAGCAGTTCTTC. The chain couples TRBV5-1 to TRBJ2-1; TRBD1 matches at 10 bases. Losses at the gene ends were 2 bases for V and 4 bases for J; bases not matched to a gene: 3. The CDR3 is 15 amino acids. In germline, CDR1 is SGHRS, CDR2 YFSETQ. Full variable domain (missing parts from reference TRBV5-1 and TRBJ2-1): KAGVTQTPRYLIKTRGQQVTLSCSPISGHRSVSWYQQTPGQGLQFLFEYFSETQRNKGNFPGRFSGRQFSNSRSEMNVSTLELGDSALYLCASSFRDRGYNEQFFGPGTRLTVL.

The chain carries TRBV13 and TRBJ2-7, with TRBD1 matching 12 bases. The CDR3 is 15 amino acids. Trimming took 5 bases from V and 5 from J; bases not matched to a gene: 7. Germline V gene sequence: CDR1 PRHDT, CDR2 FYEKMQ (reference sequence). The DNA of the CDR3 is TGTGCCAGCAGCATCACCGGGACAGGGGGCAACGAGCAGTACTTC. It encodes CASSITGTGGNEQYF.

The chain has TRBV14 and TRBJ2-5; D remains ambiguous. The V end was cut by 0 bases, the J end by 11 bases, with 10 bases between. The CDR3 runs to 12 residues. Per germline, CDR1 SGHDN and CDR2 FVKESK. The CDR3 sequence: CASSQEGPEQYF. The DNA for the CDR3 is TGTGCCAGCAGCCAAGAGGGCCCAGAGCAGTACTTC.

J is TRBJ1-2 and V is TRBV4-1; a weak D match, TRBD1 (6 bases). V lost 0 bases and J 2 bases, leaving 16 bases between the germline ends. This CDR3 has 17 residues. Germline CDR1 MGHRA, CDR2 YSYEKL. The DNA of the CDR3 is TGCGCCAGCAGCCAAGAGCAAGGGACACTTGAGAACTATGGCTACACCTTC. Translated, it gives CASSQEQGTLENYGYTF.

The chain joins TRBV7-6 to TRBJ2-7; perhaps TRBD1 as D (6 bases). The germline V gene has CDR1 SGHVS and CDR2 FNYEAQ. Between the trimmed V and J ends, which lost 1 base and 6 bases, there was a span of 13 bases. This CDR3 contains 14 residues. In DNA, the CDR3 is TGTGCCAGCAGCTTAGGAGGTAACAGGGCCGAGCAGTACTTC. The encoded protein is CASSLGGNRAEQYF.

The chain is built from TRBV6-1 and TRBJ1-2; no clear D gene. V was shortened by 8 bases and J by 7 bases, with 17 bases between the two germline ends. CDR1 is MNHNS and CDR2 is SASEGT in the germline V gene. The CDR3 runs 13 residues. This CDR3 is CASEGSSNIGYTF. In DNA form, the CDR3 reads TGTGCCAGCGAGGGTTCCTCAAATATTGGCTACACCTTC.